The 6 T cell receptor beta chains in this list originate from one sample, sequenced in a study of blood T cell repertoires in COVID-19. The table came from immunoSEQ multiplex PCR; TCRdb's copy has only in-frame clones and leaves some out. The table has a few hundred thousand clones, more than 80% seen once; the top ten hold 8% to 13%. Sequences were obtained from peripheral blood. The receptors originated from a woman aged 80 or over with acute or convalescent COVID-19.

The chain links TRBV19 to TRBJ1-1, with D possibly being TRBD1 (6 bases). CDR3 length: 15 amino acids. Trimming left V 5 bases short and J 2 bases short, with 15 bases between. Germline V gene sequence: CDR1 LNHDA, CDR2 SQIVND (reference sequence). CDR3 protein: CASSRQGLQNTEAFF. The CDR3 DNA sequence: TGTGCCAGTAGTCGGCAGGGGCTACAAAACACTGAAGCTTTCTTT.

The chain recombines TRBV7-3 with TRBJ1-1, with 7 bases fitting TRBD1. The CDR3 is 14 residues long. J was trimmed by 3 bases and V by 5 bases; bases with no gene match: 6. Looked up from germline, CDR1 is SGHTA and CDR2 is FQGTGA. The CDR3 sequence is CASSAQGLDTEAFF. CDR3 DNA: TGTGCCAGCAGCGCACAGGGGTTGGACACTGAAGCTTTCTTT.

The chain uses TRBV12-3 or TRBV12-4 and TRBJ2-3, with a tentative D call TRBD1 (6 bases). The CDR3 sequence is 13 residues long. V lost 7 bases, J lost 4 bases, and 12 bases lay in between. CDR3 nucleotides: TGTGCCAGCATTATAACAGGGTCAGATACGCAGTATTTT. This gives the protein CASIITGSDTQYF.

The chain uses TRBV5-1 and TRBJ2-7; D is unclear. V lost 0 bases and J lost 0, with 10 bases in between. The CDR3 sequence is 15 residues long. Germline loops: CDR1 SGHRS, CDR2 YFSETQ. CDR3 sequence: CASSLARATSYEQYF. DNA for the CDR3: TGCGCCAGCAGCTTGGCTCGAGCGACCTCCTACGAGCAGTACTTC.

The rearrangement links TRBV7-2 to TRBJ2-3; 9 bases line up with TRBD2. The J segment lost 5 bases and the V segment lost 5 bases, leaving 11 bases of the junction unmatched. The length of the CDR3 is 16 residues. CDR1 and CDR2 from the germline V gene are SGHTA and FQGNSA. This CDR3 is CASSPQSGGPQDTQYF. In DNA form, the CDR3 reads TGTGCCAGCAGCCCCCAAAGCGGGGGGCCACAAGATACGCAGTATTTT.

The chain is built from TRBV18 and TRBJ1-1, with D possibly TRBD1 on 5 matching bases. The V gene's germline CDR1 is KGHSH and CDR2 LQKENI. CDR3 length: 16 amino acids. Trimming shortened V by 0 bases and J by 4 bases, and 15 bases separated the two germline ends. The CDR3 DNA follows: TGTGCCAGCTCACCACCGCGGCAGATTCAGGGCACTGAAGCTTTCTTT. This codes for CASSPPRQIQGTEAFF.